The TCR beta chain described here comes from a study of T-cell reconstitution after alpha-beta-depleted transplantation in children. V shed 1 base and J shed 2 bases, with 7 bases lying between them. The germline gives CDR1 SGHVS, CDR2 FQNEAQ. The CDR3 runs 14 residues. This sample's TCRbeta library carried unique molecular identifier barcodes. TCRdb re-derived calls from the PCR reads in MiXCR, one entry per CDR3 protein. The repertoire holds about 1,000,000 distinct CDR3 sequences, with 25% to 35% as singletons. In its sample, this clonotype was seen a few times. The receptor comes from a boy under three years old who had a stem cell transplant for SCID, so the T cells may come from the graft donor. Sequences were derived from PBMCs, mostly from graft donor cells, sampled 360 days after TCRalphabeta/CD19-depleted stem cell transplant. The chain employs TRBV7-8 and TRBJ2-3; no clear D gene. CDR3 region: CASSLELYTDTQYF. The CDR3 region has the DNA TGTGCCAGCAGCTTAGAACTCTACACAGATACGCAGTATTTT.